These T cell receptor beta chains were read from a single sample in a study of CD8+CD57+ T cells in acquired aplastic anemia. TCRdb itself ran the reads through MiXCR, one entry per CDR3 protein. In the table there are roughly 240,000 distinct CDR3 sequences, around half of which are singletons. Source material: sorted CD4+, CD8+, or CD8+CD57+ T cells (not recorded which) from PBMCs. All receptors come from a human donor with aplastic anemia. Each CDR3 is given with its conserved first and last residue. D genes are given only for firm matches. Clone size is stated in some rows and not others, as once, few, many or a class when expanded.

j_call d_call clone_size v_call cdr3_aa cdr3_nt
TRBJ2-7 - - TRBV2 CASSAGREFYEQYF TGTGCCAGCAGTGCGGGAAGGGAGTTCTACGAGCAGTACTTC
TRBJ1-5 - - TRBV19 CASSTLQGQSNQPQHF TGTGCCAGTAGTACCTTACAGGGCCAAAGCAATCAGCCCCAGCATTTT
TRBJ2-5 TRBD2 - TRBV19 CASSRRLAEQETQYF TGTGCCAGTAGTAGACGACTAGCGGAACAAGAGACCCAGTACTTC
TRBJ2-1 - many TRBV6-4 CASSDGGGGGNEQFF TGTGCCAGCAGTGATGGTGGGGGTGGTGGCAATGAGCAGTTCTTC
TRBJ1-2 - many TRBV7-9 CASPLLSGDGNYGYTF TGTGCCAGCCCCTTACTCAGCGGAGACGGGAACTATGGCTACACCTTC
TRBJ2-1 TRBD1 - TRBV3-1 CASSQNTGVRNEQFF TGTGCCAGCAGCCAAAATACAGGGGTCAGGAATGAGCAGTTCTTC
TRBJ1-2 - many TRBV12-3/TRBV12-4 CATASANYGYTF TGTGCCACCGCGAGCGCTAACTATGGCTACACCTTC
TRBJ2-7 - - TRBV25-1 CASSEIGTQYF TGTGCCAGCAGTGAGATTGGGACGCAGTACTTC
TRBJ2-1 - - TRBV19 CASSIGGYTYNEQFF TGTGCCAGTAGTATAGGAGGGTACACCTACAATGAGCAGTTCTTC
TRBJ2-1 TRBD2 many TRBV9 CASSDRTSGTNNEQFF TGTGCCAGCAGCGACCGGACTAGCGGGACGAACAATGAGCAGTTCTTC
TRBJ2-3 TRBD2 once TRBV19 CASSTGLADYNEQYF TGTGCCAGTAGTACGGGACTAGCGGATTACAATGAGCAGTATTTT
TRBJ1-2 - once TRBV19 CASRRTEGYGYTF TGTGCCAGTAGAAGGACAGAAGGCTATGGCTACACCTTC
TRBJ2-5 - - TRBV20-1 CSARGESVRAQYF TGCAGTGCCCGCGGGGAGTCGGTAAGAGCCCAGTACTTC
TRBJ1-2 - many TRBV4-3 CASSQHRTANYGYTF TGCGCCAGCAGCCAACACAGGACAGCGAACTATGGCTACACCTTC
TRBJ2-5 TRBD1 - TRBV5-1 CASREAGQAKETQYF TGCGCCAGCAGGGAGGCCGGACAGGCCAAAGAGACCCAGTACTTC
TRBJ2-7 TRBD1 many TRBV5-6 CASSLVGTATYEQYF TGTGCCAGCAGCTTGGTTGGGACAGCAACCTACGAGCAGTACTTC
TRBJ1-2 - - TRBV25-1 CASSEFYRDGGYTF TGTGCCAGCAGTGAGTTCTACAGGGATGGCGGCTACACCTTC
TRBJ2-1 - - TRBV2 CASSPWGISGTGNEQFF TGTGCCAGCAGTCCGTGGGGGATTAGCGGCACGGGCAATGAGCAGTTCTTC
TRBJ1-1 TRBD1 - TRBV25-1 CASSLSRGWGGTEAFF TGTGCCAGCAGTTTAAGCAGGGGGTGGGGAGGCACTGAAGCTTTCTTT
TRBJ1-5 - few TRBV6-5 CASRRASNQPQHF TGTGCCAGCCGGAGGGCGAGCAATCAGCCCCAGCATTTT
TRBJ1-3 - - TRBV2 CASSDSMSSGNTIYF TGTGCCAGCAGTGACTCAATGAGCTCTGGAAACACCATATATTTT
TRBJ2-1 - many TRBV29-1 CSGGLKSSYNEQFF TGCAGCGGAGGACTGAAGAGCTCCTACAATGAGCAGTTCTTC
TRBJ1-1 - many TRBV2 CASTSARPNTEAFF TGTGCCAGCACGTCGGCCAGGCCGAACACTGAAGCTTTCTTT
TRBJ2-7 - many TRBV7-6 CASSLGVGVAYEQYF TGTGCCAGCAGCTTAGGTGTGGGGGTGGCTTACGAGCAGTACTTC
TRBJ1-6 TRBD1 many TRBV20-1 CSARIRTGTSPLHF TGCAGTGCCCGTATTCGGACAGGGACTTCACCCCTCCACTTT
TRBJ1-2 - many TRBV5-1 CASSLFGRVGGYTF TGCGCCAGCAGCTTGTTCGGCAGGGTGGGTGGCTACACCTTC
TRBJ2-1 - many TRBV7-6 CASSLGGVVYNEQFF TGTGCCAGCAGCTTAGGCGGGGTTGTTTACAATGAGCAGTTCTTC
TRBJ1-5 - - TRBV4-3 CASSQEEGQPQHF TGCGCCAGCAGCCAAGAAGAGGGTCAGCCCCAGCATTTT